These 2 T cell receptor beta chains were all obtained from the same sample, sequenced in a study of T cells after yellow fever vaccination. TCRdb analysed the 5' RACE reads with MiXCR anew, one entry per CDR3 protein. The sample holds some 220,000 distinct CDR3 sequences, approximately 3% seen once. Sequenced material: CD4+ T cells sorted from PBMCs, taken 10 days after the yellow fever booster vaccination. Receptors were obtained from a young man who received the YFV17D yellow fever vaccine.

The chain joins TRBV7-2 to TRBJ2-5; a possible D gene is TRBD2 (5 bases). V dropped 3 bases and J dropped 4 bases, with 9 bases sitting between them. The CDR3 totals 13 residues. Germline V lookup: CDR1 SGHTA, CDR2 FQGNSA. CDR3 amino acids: CASSLRAPETQYF. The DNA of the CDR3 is TGTGCCAGCAGCTTGAGGGCCCCAGAGACCCAGTACTTC.

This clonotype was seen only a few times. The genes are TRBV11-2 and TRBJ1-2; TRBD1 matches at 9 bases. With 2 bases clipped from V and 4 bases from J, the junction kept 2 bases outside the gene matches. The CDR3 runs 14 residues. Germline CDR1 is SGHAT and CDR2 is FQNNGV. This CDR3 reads CASSLLGQGYGYTF. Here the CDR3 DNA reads TGTGCCAGCAGCTTATTGGGACAGGGCTATGGCTACACCTTC. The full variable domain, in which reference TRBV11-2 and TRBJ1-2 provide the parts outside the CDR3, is EAGVAQSPRYKIIEKRQSVAFWCNPISGHATLYWYQQILGQGPKLLIQFQNNGVVDDSQLPKDRFSAERLKGVDSTLKIQPAKLEDSAVYLCASSLLGQGYGYTFGSGTRLTVV.